This T cell receptor (beta chain) was observed in a study of cytomegalovirus exposure and HLA in healthy donors. Study results and limitations: Previous analysis showed most TCR beta V segments were productive about 87% or about 30% of the time.

The CDR3 loop spans 17 amino acids. Trimming took 0 bases from V and 0 from J, leaving 15 bases between them. In germline, CDR1 is SGDLS, CDR2 YYNGEE. A multiplex PCR was run with 60 Vbeta primers and 13 Jbeta primers. Sequenced by immunoSEQ multiplex PCR; TCRdb stores in-frame clones only, minus some. The sample contains 190,000 or so clones, 70% to 80% of which appear only once. As for this clone: Antigen unknown.

This sequence was found in a male donor in good health and CMV-seropositive. The genes are TRBV9 and TRBJ2-5; no clear D. The sequenced material came from PBMCs. CDR3 loop: CASSVAGGPAHQETQYF. The CDR3 coding sequence is TGTGCCAGCAGCGTAGCCGGTGGGCCAGCCCACCAAGAGACCCAGTACTTC. The entire variable domain, with the rest obtained from reference TRBV9 and TRBJ2-5, is as follows: DSGVTQTPKHLITATGQRVTLRCSPRSGDLSVYWYQQSLDQGLQFLIQYYNGEERAKGNILERFSAQQFPDLHSELNLSSLELGDSALYFCASSVAGGPAHQETQYFGPGTRLLVL.